The 22 T cell receptor beta chains listed next were all sequenced from one sample in a study of blood T cell repertoires in COVID-19. This table comes from immunoSEQ multiplex PCR, and its TCRdb copy is limited to in-frame clones, with some not included. This sample has around 57,000 clones, with 88% found just once. Sequenced sample: peripheral blood. The receptors stem from a human donor in a cohort sampled during active COVID-19.

The sample holds a few counts of this clone. The genes are TRBV7-9 and TRBJ1-2; TRBD1 is a possible D gene (6 bases). There are 13 residues in the CDR3. V was cut by 6 bases and J by 8 bases, with 16 bases left in between. Germline CDR1 and CDR2: SEHNR and FQNEAQ (reference sequence). CDR3 in DNA: TGTGCCAGCAGGCATACAGGGAGTGAAGGCTACACCTTC. This encodes CASRHTGSEGYTF. Complete variable domain (other parts from reference TRBV7-9 and TRBJ1-2): DTGVSQNPRHKITKRGQNVTFRCDPISEHNRLYWYRQTLGQGPEFLTYFQNEAQLEKSRLLSDRFSAERPKGSFSTLEIQRTEQGDSAMYLCASRHTGSEGYTFGSGTRLTVV.

The CDR3 bases are TGTGCCAGTAGATTTGGGAGCGGGGGTGGGGACAATGAGCAGTTCTTC. This translates into CASRFGSGGGDNEQFF. The chain combines TRBV19 with TRBJ2-1, with 8 nucleotides matching TRBD2. In germline, CDR1 is LNHDA, CDR2 SQIVND (reference sequence). The junction had 12 bases not matched to a gene; V was cut back by 6 bases and J by 5 bases. The length of the CDR3 is 16 residues. The entire variable domain, with the rest obtained from reference TRBV19 and TRBJ2-1, is as follows: DGGITQSPKYLFRKEGQNVTLSCEQNLNHDAMYWYRQDPGQGLRLIYYSQIVNDFQKGDIAEGYSVSREKKESFPLTVTSAQKNPTAFYLCASRFGSGGGDNEQFFGPGTRLTVL.

This sequence joins TRBV11-2 and TRBJ1-5, with D maybe TRBD1 (5 bases). V lost 3 bases and J 7 bases, leaving 16 bases between the germline ends. The CDR3 covers 15 residues. Germline CDR1 SGHAT, CDR2 FQNNGV. The CDR3 DNA reads TGTGCCAGCAGCTTCCGCGAAGGGGTCCGGCAGCCCCAGCATTTT. Translation: CASSFREGVRQPQHF.

The V and J genes are TRBV19 and TRBJ2-5; 10 positions agree with TRBD2. In germline, CDR1 is LNHDA, CDR2 SQIVND (reference sequence). V shed 3 bases and J 2 bases; nucleotides not matched to a gene: 3. The CDR3 spans 15 residues. The CDR3 DNA reads as TGTGCCAGTAGTATCACTAGCGGGGTTCAAGAGACCCAGTACTTC. As protein: CASSITSGVQETQYF.

The genes are TRBV10-3 and TRBJ1-3; no reliable D call. This CDR3 region has 13 residues. Trimming took 6 bases from V and 4 from J, leaving 10 bases between them. Germline CDR1 reads ENHRY; CDR2 reads SYGVKD. CDR3 in DNA: TGTGCCATCAGACAAGAGGCAGGAAACACCATATATTTT. Translation gives CAIRQEAGNTIYF.

The chain is built from TRBV6-5 and TRBJ1-2, with D maybe TRBD1 (6 bases). CDR1 is MNHEY and CDR2 is SVGAGI in the germline V gene. The V end lost 5 bases, the J end lost 4 bases, and 11 bases lay between the germline ends. This CDR3 is built from 13 residues. CDR3: CASSQTGFYGYTF. As DNA, the CDR3 is TGTGCCAGCAGTCAAACAGGGTTCTATGGCTACACCTTC.

J is TRBJ1-5 and V is TRBV30; 7 bases line up with TRBD1. Germline trimming cut 5 bases from V and 1 base from J; bases unmatched to any gene: 2. The CDR3 consists of 13 residues. The germline gives CDR1 GTSNPN, CDR2 SVGIG (reference sequence). This CDR3 reads CAWGTASNQPQHF. The CDR3 DNA is TGTGCCTGGGGGACAGCGAGCAATCAGCCCCAGCATTTT.

The chain is built from TRBV5-1 and TRBJ2-7, with D maybe TRBD2 (6 bases). Trimming removed 0 bases from V and 1 base from J, with 14 bases in between. The CDR3 extends over 16 amino acids. CDR1 and CDR2 from the germline V gene are SGHRS and YFSETQ. The CDR3 nucleotides are TGCGCCAGCAGCTTGGCCCCGGGACTTTCTTCCTACGAGCAGTACTTC. Translation gives CASSLAPGLSSYEQYF.

V is TRBV3-1 (or the pseudogene TRBV3-2) and J is TRBJ2-3, with D tentatively TRBD2 (6 bases). The CDR3 runs to 19 residues. Germline CDR1 reads LGHDT; CDR2 reads YNNKEL (reference sequence). V gave up 0 bases and J gave up 1 base, with 20 bases separating them. As DNA, the CDR3 is TGTGCCAGCAGCCAAGACAGCACCAGCGGGTGGGACCGCACAGATACGCAGTATTTT. It encodes CASSQDSTSGWDRTDTQYF.

The chain couples TRBV6-1 to TRBJ2-7; perhaps TRBD1 as D (6 bases). CDR1 and CDR2 from the germline V gene are MNHNS and SASEGT. The CDR3 length is 16 residues. V gave up 3 bases and J gave up 2 bases, with 17 bases separating them. The CDR3 protein is CASSEGTGTPAYEQYF. The CDR3 DNA reads TGTGCCAGCAGTGAGGGAACCGGGACACCAGCCTACGAGCAGTACTTC.

The chain recombines TRBV12-3 or TRBV12-4 with TRBJ2-7; TRBD2 matches 7 bases. Unmatched junction bases numbered 4, after V lost 6 bases and J lost 2 bases. The CDR3 loop spans 13 amino acids. The chain's CDR3 is CASSRGTTYEQYF. CDR3 sequence (DNA): TGTGCCAGCAGCCGTGGGACTACCTACGAGCAGTACTTC.

The V gene is TRBV2, the J gene TRBJ2-1; tentative D call: TRBD2 (6 bases). Per germline, CDR1 SNHLY and CDR2 FYNNEI. Trimming stripped 7 bases from V and 13 bases from J, with 14 bases between. The CDR3 loop spans 11 amino acids. The CDR3 region is CASTPLAGQFF. CDR3 DNA sequence: TGTGCCAGCACCCCACTAGCCGGACAGTTCTTC. Full variable domain (missing parts from reference TRBV2 and TRBJ2-1): EPEVTQTPSHQVTQMGQEVILRCVPISNHLYFYWYRQILGQKVEFLVSFYNNEISEKSEIFDDQFSVERPDGSNFTLKIRSTKLEDSAMYFCASTPLAGQFFGPGTRLTVL.

This chain connects TRBV4-3 to TRBJ2-7; no definite D call. This CDR3 has 15 amino acids. CDR1 LGHNA and CDR2 YSLEER come from the germline V gene. The V and J ends lost 0 bases and 0 bases respectively, with 9 bases between them. DNA of the CDR3: TGCGCCAGCAGCCAAGATCGGTACAGCTCCTACGAGCAGTACTTC. Its protein product is CASSQDRYSSYEQYF.

V is TRBV5-1 and J is TRBJ1-2, with D perhaps matching TRBD1 (5 bases). This CDR3 has 15 residues. V lost 0 bases and J lost 5, with 14 bases in between. Germline V gene lookup returns CDR1 SGHRS and CDR2 YFSETQ. CDR3 DNA: TGCGCCAGCAGCTTGGATTGGGGCACAAGGTATGGCTACACCTTC. Residues: CASSLDWGTRYGYTF.

The genes are TRBV11-2 and TRBJ2-7; D is possibly TRBD2 (5 bases). Trimming cost V 5 bases and J 2 bases, with 10 bases left between them. This CDR3 has 13 amino acids. Per the germline V gene, CDR1 is SGHAT and CDR2 is FQNNGV. CDR3 sequence reads: CASSNHGTYEQYF. The DNA for the CDR3 is TGTGCCAGCAGCAACCACGGGACCTACGAGCAGTACTTC.

This chain joins TRBV21-1 and TRBJ1-5; TRBD1 was called by the table and not checked on the DNA. TRBV21-1 is termed a pseudogene. This CDR3 has 21 residues. The CDR3, as DNA: TGTGCCAGCAGCAAAGGGGACAGGGGGCCCTGCCCGTACAATAGCAATCAGCCCCAGCATTTT. Its protein is CASSKGDRGPCPYNSNQPQHF.

In its sample, this clone was seen once. V and J are TRBV6-5 and TRBJ2-1; TRBD2 agrees at 10 bases. The germline CDR1 and CDR2 sequences are MNHEY and SVGAGI. Unmatched junction bases numbered 7, after V lost 8 bases and J lost 6 bases. The CDR3 length is 14 residues. The CDR3 spells CASERGGGGNEQFF. In nucleotides, the CDR3 is TGTGCCAGCGAGCGGGGGGGCGGTGGCAATGAGCAGTTCTTC.

About this clone: The junction departs from germline at one end; a sequencing error may be responsible. The J gene is TRBJ2-7, the V gene TRBV7-9; 7 bases align to TRBD1. This CDR3 region has 13 residues. Germline lookup yields CDR1 SEHNR and CDR2 FQNEAQ (reference sequence). The CDR3 is CANSWDSSYEQYF. The CDR3 coding sequence is TGTGCCAACAGCTGGGACAGCTCCTACGAGCAGTACTTC.

The CDR3 sequence is CASRGRGGYEQYF. CDR3 coding DNA: TGTGCCAGCAGGGGGCGCGGGGGATACGAGCAGTACTTC. The chain uses TRBV19 and TRBJ2-7, with D perhaps TRBD1 (8 bases). The ends were cut back, 9 bases at V and 4 bases at J, with 16 bases in the middle. The germline CDR1 and CDR2 sequences are LNHDA and SQIVND (reference sequence). The CDR3 runs to 13 residues.

J is TRBJ2-1 and V is TRBV6-6; 13 nucleotides line up with TRBD2. The CDR3 is 16 residues long. The germline gives CDR1 MNHNY, CDR2 SVGAGI (reference sequence). V trimming: 6 bases; J trimming: 6 bases; junction bases outside the gene matches: 8. This CDR3 is CASRKPGLAGFNEQFF. The CDR3 region has the DNA TGTGCCAGCAGAAAACCGGGACTAGCGGGATTCAATGAGCAGTTCTTC.

V is TRBV12-5 and J is TRBJ1-5; D is unresolved. Germline V lookup: CDR1 LGHNT, CDR2 FRNRAP. Between the trimmed V and J ends, which lost 5 bases and 10 bases, there was a span of 12 bases. This CDR3 spans 12 amino acids. CDR3: CASGEADFPQHF. The CDR3 region has the DNA TGTGCTAGTGGTGAAGCAGACTTTCCCCAGCATTTT.

V gene TRBV27 combines with J gene TRBJ2-1; TRBD2 agrees at 13 bases. V shed 7 bases, J shed 5 bases, and the junction held 14 bases outside the gene matches. This CDR3 comprises 18 residues. Germline CDR1 and CDR2: MNHEY and SMNVEV (reference sequence). CDR3 sequence (DNA): TGTGCCAGCATTGATCTAACGACTAGCGGGGGGAGAAACAATGAGCAGTTCTTC. Its translation is CASIDLTTSGGRNNEQFF.